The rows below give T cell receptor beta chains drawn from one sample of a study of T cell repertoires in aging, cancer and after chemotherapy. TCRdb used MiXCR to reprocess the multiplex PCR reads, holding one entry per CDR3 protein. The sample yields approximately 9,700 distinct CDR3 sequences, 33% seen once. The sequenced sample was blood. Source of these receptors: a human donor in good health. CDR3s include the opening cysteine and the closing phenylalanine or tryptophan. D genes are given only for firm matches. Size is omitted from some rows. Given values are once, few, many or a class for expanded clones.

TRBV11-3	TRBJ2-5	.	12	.	CASSLKVETQYF	TGTGCCAGCAGTTTAAAGGTTGAGACCCAGTACTTC
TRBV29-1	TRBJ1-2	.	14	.	CSAGGTGIVGGYTF	TGCAGCGCGGGGGGCACAGGGATCGTGGGGGGCTACACCTTC
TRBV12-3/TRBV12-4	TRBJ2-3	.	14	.	CASSFGGRTDTQYF	TGTGCCAGCAGTTTCGGTGGGCGCACAGATACGCAGTATTTT
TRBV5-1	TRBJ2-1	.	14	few	CASSLSGAYNEQFF	TGCGCCAGCAGCTTGTCTGGTGCCTACAATGAGCAGTTCTTC
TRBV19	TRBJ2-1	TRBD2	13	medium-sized	CASTGGGYNEQFF	TGTGCCAGTACCGGGGGGGGGTACAATGAGCAGTTCTTC
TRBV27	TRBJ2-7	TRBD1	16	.	CASSSTGTGEWYEQYF	TGTGCCAGCAGCTCGACCGGGACAGGGGAATGGTACGAGCAGTACTTC
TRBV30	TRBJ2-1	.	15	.	CAWSVGSRSYNEQFF	TGTGCCTGGAGTGTAGGGAGCAGGTCCTACAATGAGCAGTTCTTC
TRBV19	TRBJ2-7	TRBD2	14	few	CASSSASGRYEQYF	TGTGCCAGTAGTAGCGCTAGCGGGAGGTACGAGCAGTACTTC
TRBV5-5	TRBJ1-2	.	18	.	CASSLGDRGQLANYGYTF	TGTGCCAGCAGCTTGGGTGATAGGGGACAATTGGCTAACTATGGCTACACCTTC
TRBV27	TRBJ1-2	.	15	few	CASSDRPGGLYGYTF	TGTGCCAGCAGCGACAGACCCGGCGGGCTCTATGGCTACACCTTC
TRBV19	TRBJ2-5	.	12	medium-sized	CASSRTKETQYF	TGTGCCAGTAGTAGGACAAAAGAGACCCAGTACTTC
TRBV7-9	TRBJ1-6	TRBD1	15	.	CASSPPGQGNSPLHF	TGTGCCAGCAGCCCCCCGGGACAGGGGAATTCACCCCTCCACTTT
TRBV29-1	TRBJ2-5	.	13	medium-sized	CSVVEGKAETQYF	TGCAGCGTTGTAGAGGGGAAGGCAGAGACCCAGTACTTC
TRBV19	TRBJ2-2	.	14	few	CASSILQYTGELFF	TGTGCCAGTAGTATCCTTCAGTACACCGGGGAGCTGTTTTTT
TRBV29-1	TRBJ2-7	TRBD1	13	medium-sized	CSAEGTGGYEQYF	TGCAGCGCCGAGGGGACAGGGGGCTACGAGCAGTACTTC
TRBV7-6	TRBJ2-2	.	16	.	CASSRLIEGSGGELFF	TGTGCCAGCAGCCGTCTAATCGAGGGGAGCGGCGGGGAGCTGTTTTTT
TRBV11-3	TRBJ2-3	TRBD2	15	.	CASSFQRGPTDTQYF	TGTGCCAGCAGCTTTCAGCGGGGGCCCACAGATACGCAGTATTTT
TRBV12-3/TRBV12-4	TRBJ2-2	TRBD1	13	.	CASSRQGTGELFF	TGTGCCAGCAGTAGACAGGGGACCGGGGAGCTGTTTTTT
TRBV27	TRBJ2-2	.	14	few	CASKSMGSTGELFF	TGTGCCAGCAAGTCAATGGGTAGCACCGGGGAGCTGTTTTTT
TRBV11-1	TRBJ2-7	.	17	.	CASSLAVRLNSSYEQYF	TGTGCCAGCAGCTTAGCGGTTAGGCTTAACAGCTCCTACGAGCAGTACTTC
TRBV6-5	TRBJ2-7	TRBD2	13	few	CASSYHQGGEQYF	TGTGCCAGCAGTTACCATCAGGGAGGGGAGCAGTACTTC
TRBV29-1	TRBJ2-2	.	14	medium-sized	CSVDWDTNTGELFF	TGCAGCGTTGATTGGGACACCAACACCGGGGAGCTGTTTTTT
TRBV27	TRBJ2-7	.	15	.	CASSLKRGSSYEQYF	TGTGCCAGCAGTTTAAAGAGGGGTTCCTCCTACGAGCAGTACTTC
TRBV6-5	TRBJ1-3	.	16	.	CASSYSGGFARNTIYF	TGTGCCAGCAGTTACTCGGGAGGGTTCGCAAGAAACACCATATATTTT
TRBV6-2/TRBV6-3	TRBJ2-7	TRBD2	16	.	CASSYGSRGALYEQYF	TGTGCCAGCAGTTACGGGTCGCGGGGGGCCCTCTACGAGCAGTACTTC
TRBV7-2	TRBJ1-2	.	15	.	CASSLAHQGNYGYTF	TGTGCCAGCAGCTTAGCGCACCAGGGAAACTATGGCTACACCTTC
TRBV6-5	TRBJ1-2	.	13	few	CASSYPGNYGYTF	TGTGCCAGCAGTTACCCGGGCAACTATGGCTACACCTTC
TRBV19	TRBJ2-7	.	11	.	CAGQDFYEQYF	TGTGCCGGCCAGGACTTCTACGAGCAGTACTTC
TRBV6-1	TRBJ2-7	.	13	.	CASSENSAYEQYF	TGTGCCAGCAGTGAGAACAGTGCCTACGAGCAGTACTTC
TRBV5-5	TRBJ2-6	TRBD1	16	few	CASSQRTGSGANVLTF	TGTGCCAGCAGCCAGAGGACAGGCTCTGGGGCCAACGTCCTGACTTTC
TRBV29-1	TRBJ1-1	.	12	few	CSVLDGGTEAFF	TGCAGCGTCCTGGACGGGGGAACTGAAGCTTTCTTT
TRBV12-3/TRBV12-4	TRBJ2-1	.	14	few	CASSLALEYNEQFF	TGTGCCAGCAGTTTAGCGCTCGAGTACAATGAGCAGTTCTTC
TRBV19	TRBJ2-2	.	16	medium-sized	CASSSTGSRLTGELFF	TGTGCCAGTAGTAGCACCGGGTCCCGTCTCACCGGGGAGCTGTTTTTT
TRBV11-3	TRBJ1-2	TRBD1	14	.	CASSPATGGYGYTF	TGTGCCAGCAGCCCGGCGACAGGGGGCTATGGCTACACCTTC
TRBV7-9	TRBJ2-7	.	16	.	CASSLAAGQRAYEQYF	TGTGCCAGCAGCCTAGCAGCGGGACAGCGTGCCTACGAGCAGTACTTC
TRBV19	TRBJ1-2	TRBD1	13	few	CASSTGQARGYTF	TGTGCCAGTAGTACCGGACAGGCTAGGGGCTACACCTTC
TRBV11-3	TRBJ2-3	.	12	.	CASSLDLSTQYF	TGTGCCAGCAGCTTAGACTTATCAACGCAGTATTTT
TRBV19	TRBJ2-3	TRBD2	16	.	CASSRTSGVGTDTQYF	TGTGCCAGTAGTAGGACTAGCGGGGTTGGCACAGATACGCAGTATTTT
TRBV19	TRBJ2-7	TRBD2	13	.	CASSESGSYEQYF	TGTGCCAGTAGTGAAAGCGGGAGTTACGAGCAGTACTTC
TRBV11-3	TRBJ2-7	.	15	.	CASSLSAEDLYEQYF	TGTGCCAGCAGCTTATCGGCGGAGGATTTGTACGAGCAGTACTTC
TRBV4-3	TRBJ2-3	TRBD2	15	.	CASSLAGGPTDTQYF	TGCGCCAGCAGCCTAGCGGGGGGGCCGACAGATACGCAGTATTTT
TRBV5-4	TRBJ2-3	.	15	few	CASSGGGGARDTQYF	TGTGCCAGCAGCGGAGGGGGGGGGGCGCGAGATACGCAGTATTTT
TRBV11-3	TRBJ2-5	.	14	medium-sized	CASSPGPPLGTQYF	TGTGCCAGCAGCCCGGGGCCACCCCTGGGGACCCAGTACTTC
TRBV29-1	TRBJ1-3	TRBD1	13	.	CSVRTGSGNTIYF	TGCAGCGTTCGGACAGGGTCTGGAAACACCATATATTTT
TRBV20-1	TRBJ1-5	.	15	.	CSAYKPGRLNQPQHF	TGCAGTGCGTATAAGCCGGGACGGCTCAATCAGCCCCAGCATTTT
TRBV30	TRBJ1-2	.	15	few	CAWSVGRALNYGYTF	TGTGCCTGGAGTGTGGGCAGGGCCCTTAACTATGGCTACACCTTC
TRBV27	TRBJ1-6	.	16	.	CASSPRLGPHNSPLHF	TGTGCCAGCAGTCCCCGCTTAGGGCCCCATAATTCACCCCTCCACTTT